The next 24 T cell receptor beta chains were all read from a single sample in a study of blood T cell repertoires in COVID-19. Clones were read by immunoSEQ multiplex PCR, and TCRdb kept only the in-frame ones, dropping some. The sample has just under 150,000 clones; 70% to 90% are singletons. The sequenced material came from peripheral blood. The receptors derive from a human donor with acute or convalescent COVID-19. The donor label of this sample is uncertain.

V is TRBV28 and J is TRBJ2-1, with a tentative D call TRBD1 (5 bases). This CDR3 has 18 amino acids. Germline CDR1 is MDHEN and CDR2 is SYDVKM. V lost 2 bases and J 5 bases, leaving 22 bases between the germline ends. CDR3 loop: CASSLPGNARKSNNEQFF. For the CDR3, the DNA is TGTGCCAGCAGTTTACCAGGGAATGCAAGAAAATCCAACAATGAGCAGTTCTTC.

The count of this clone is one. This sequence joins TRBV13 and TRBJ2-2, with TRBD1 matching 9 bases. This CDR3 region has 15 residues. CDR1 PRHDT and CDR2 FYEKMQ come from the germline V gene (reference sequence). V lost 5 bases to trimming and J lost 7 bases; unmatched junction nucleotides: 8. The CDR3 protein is CASSPDRGMVGELFF. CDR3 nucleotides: TGTGCCAGCAGCCCTGACAGGGGGATGGTCGGGGAGCTGTTTTTT.

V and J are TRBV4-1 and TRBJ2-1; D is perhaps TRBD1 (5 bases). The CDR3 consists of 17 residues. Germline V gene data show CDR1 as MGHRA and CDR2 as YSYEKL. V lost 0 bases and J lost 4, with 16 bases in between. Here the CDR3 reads CASSQEGVTIRYNEQFF. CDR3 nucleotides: TGCGCCAGCAGCCAAGAAGGGGTCACCATTAGATACAATGAGCAGTTCTTC.

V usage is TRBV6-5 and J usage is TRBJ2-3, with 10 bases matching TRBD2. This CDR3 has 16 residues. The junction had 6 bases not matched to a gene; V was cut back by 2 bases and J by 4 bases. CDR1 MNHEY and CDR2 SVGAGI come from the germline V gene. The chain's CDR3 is CASSYRLAGEADTQYF. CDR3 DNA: TGTGCCAGCAGTTACCGTCTAGCGGGAGAGGCAGATACGCAGTATTTT.

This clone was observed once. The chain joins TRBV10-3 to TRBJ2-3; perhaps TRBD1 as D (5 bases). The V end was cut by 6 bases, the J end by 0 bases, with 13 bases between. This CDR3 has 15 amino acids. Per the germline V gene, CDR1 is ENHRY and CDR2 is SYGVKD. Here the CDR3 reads CAIRENDRSTDTQYF. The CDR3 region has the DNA TGTGCCATCAGAGAGAATGACAGAAGCACAGATACGCAGTATTTT.

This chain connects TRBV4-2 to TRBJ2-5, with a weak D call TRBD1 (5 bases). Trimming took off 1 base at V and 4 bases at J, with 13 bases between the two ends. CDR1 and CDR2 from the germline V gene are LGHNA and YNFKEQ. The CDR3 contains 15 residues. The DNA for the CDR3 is TGTGCCAGCAGCCAAGTATCAAGGGGCGCAGAGACCCAGTACTTC. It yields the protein CASSQVSRGAETQYF.

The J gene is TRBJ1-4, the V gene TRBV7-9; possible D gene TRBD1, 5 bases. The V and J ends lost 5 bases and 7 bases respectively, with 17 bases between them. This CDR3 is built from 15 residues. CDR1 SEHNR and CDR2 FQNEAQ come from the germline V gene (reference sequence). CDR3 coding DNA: TGTGCCAGCAGCCCACACGGGTTGGGGGGTGAAAAACTGTTTTTT. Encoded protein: CASSPHGLGGEKLFF. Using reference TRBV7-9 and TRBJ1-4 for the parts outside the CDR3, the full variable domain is DTGVSQNPRHKITKRGQNVTFRCDPISEHNRLYWYRQTLGQGPEFLTYFQNEAQLEKSRLLSDRFSAERPKGSFSTLEIQRTEQGDSAMYLCASSPHGLGGEKLFFGSGTQLSVL.

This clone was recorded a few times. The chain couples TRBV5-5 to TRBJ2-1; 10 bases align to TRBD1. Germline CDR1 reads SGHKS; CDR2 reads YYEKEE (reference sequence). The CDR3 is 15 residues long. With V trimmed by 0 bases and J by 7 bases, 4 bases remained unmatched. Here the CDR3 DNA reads TGTGCCAGCAGCTTGGAGGGACAGGGGCTGAATGAGCAGTTCTTC. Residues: CASSLEGQGLNEQFF.

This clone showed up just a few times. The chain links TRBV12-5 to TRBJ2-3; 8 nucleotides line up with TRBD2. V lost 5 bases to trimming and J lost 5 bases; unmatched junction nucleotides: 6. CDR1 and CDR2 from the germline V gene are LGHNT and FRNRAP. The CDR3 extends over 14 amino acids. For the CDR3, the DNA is TGTGCTAGTGGTGGAGCGGGGGCGGTAGATACGCAGTATTTT. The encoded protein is CASGGAGAVDTQYF.

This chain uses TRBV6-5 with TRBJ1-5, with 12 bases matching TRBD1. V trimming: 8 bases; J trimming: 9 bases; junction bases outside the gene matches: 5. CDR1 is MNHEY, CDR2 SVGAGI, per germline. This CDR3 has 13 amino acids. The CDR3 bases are TGTGCCAGCGGGACAGGGGGCGAGAGGCCCCAGCATTTT. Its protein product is CASGTGGERPQHF.

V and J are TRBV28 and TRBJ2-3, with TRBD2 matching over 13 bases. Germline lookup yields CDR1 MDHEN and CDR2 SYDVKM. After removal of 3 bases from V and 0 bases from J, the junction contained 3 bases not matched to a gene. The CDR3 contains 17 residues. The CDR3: CASSFVGLAGSTDTQYF. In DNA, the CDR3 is TGTGCCAGCAGTTTTGTGGGACTAGCGGGAAGCACAGATACGCAGTATTTT. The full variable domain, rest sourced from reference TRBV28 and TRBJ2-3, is DVKVTQSSRYLVKRTGEKVFLECVQDMDHENMFWYRQDPGLGLRLIYFSYDVKMKEKGDIPEGYSVSREKKERFSLILESASTNQTSMYLCASSFVGLAGSTDTQYFGPGTRLTVL.

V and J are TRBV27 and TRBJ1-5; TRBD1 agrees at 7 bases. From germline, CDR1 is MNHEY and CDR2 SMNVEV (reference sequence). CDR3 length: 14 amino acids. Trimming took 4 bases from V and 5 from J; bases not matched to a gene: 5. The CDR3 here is CASSSQGGDQPQHF. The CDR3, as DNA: TGTGCCAGCAGTTCCCAGGGGGGAGATCAGCCCCAGCATTTT.

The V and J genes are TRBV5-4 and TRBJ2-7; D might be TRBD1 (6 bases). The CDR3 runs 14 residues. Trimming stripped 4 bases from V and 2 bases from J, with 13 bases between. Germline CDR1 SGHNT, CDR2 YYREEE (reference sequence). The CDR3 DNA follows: TGTGCCAGCAGCGAAAGACAGGCGCCCTACGAGCAGTACTTC. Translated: CASSERQAPYEQYF.

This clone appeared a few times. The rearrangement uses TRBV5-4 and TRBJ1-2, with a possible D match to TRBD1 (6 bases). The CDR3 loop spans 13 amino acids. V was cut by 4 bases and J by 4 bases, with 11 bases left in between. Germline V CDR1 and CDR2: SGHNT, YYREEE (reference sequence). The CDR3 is CASSGQNLYGYTF. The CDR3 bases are TGTGCCAGCAGCGGACAGAATCTCTATGGCTACACCTTC.

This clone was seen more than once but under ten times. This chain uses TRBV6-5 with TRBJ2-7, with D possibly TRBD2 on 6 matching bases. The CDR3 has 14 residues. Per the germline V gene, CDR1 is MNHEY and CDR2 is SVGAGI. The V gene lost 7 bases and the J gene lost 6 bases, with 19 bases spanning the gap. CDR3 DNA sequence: TGTGCCAGCACCGCAAGGAGGGATTCTGTCGAGCAGTACTTC. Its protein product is CASTARRDSVEQYF.

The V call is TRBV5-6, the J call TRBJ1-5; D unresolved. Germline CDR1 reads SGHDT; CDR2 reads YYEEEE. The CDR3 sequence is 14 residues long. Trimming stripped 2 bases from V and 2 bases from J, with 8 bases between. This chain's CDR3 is CASSFSAGNQPQHF. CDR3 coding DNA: TGTGCCAGCAGCTTCTCCGCGGGCAATCAGCCCCAGCATTTT.

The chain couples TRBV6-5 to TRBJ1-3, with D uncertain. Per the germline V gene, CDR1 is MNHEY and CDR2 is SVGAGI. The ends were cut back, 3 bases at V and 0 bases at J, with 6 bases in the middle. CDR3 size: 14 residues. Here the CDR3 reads CASSYRDSGNTIYF. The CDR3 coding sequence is TGTGCCAGCAGTTATCGGGACTCTGGAAACACCATATATTTT.

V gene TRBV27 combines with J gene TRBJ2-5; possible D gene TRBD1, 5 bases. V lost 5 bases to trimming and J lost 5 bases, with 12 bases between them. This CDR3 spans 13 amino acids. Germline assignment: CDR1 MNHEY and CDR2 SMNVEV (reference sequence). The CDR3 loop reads CASSPRAGETQYF. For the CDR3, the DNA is TGTGCCAGCAGTCCCCGGGCAGGGGAGACCCAGTACTTC.

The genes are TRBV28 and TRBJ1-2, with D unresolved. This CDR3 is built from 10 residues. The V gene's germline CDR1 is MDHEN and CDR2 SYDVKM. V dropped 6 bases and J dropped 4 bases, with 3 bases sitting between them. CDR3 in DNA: TGTGCCAGCAGCCGCTATGGCTACACCTTC. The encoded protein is CASSRYGYTF.

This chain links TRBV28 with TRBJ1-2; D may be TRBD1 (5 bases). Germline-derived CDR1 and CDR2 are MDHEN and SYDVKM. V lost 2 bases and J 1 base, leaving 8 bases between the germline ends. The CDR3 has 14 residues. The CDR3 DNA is TGTGCCAGCAGTTTAGGCGGGGGTAACTATGGCTACACCTTC. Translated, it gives CASSLGGGNYGYTF.

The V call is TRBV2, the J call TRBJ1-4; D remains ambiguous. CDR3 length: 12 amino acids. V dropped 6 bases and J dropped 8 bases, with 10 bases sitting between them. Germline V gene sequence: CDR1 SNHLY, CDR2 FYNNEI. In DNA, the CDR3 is TGTGCCAGCAGGCGGGGAGGGGAAAAACTGTTTTTT. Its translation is CASRRGGEKLFF.

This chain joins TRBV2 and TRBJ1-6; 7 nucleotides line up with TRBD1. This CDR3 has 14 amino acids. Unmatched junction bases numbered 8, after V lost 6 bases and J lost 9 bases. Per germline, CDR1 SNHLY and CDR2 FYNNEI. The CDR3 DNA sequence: TGTGCCAGCAGGTCGGGACAGAGGACTTCACCCCTCCACTTT. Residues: CASRSGQRTSPLHF.

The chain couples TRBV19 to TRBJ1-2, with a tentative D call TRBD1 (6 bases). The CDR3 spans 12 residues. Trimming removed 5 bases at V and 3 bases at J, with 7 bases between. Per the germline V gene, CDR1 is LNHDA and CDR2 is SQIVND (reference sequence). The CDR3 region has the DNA TGTGCCAGTAGTTACAGGGACTATGGCTACACCTTC. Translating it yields CASSYRDYGYTF.

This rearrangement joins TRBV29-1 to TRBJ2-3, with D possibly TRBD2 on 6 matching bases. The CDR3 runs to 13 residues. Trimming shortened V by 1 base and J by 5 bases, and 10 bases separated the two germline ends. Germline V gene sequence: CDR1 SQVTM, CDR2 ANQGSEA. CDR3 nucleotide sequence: TGCAGCGTTGAAGCGGGAGTAAGAGATACGCAGTATTTT. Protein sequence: CSVEAGVRDTQYF.